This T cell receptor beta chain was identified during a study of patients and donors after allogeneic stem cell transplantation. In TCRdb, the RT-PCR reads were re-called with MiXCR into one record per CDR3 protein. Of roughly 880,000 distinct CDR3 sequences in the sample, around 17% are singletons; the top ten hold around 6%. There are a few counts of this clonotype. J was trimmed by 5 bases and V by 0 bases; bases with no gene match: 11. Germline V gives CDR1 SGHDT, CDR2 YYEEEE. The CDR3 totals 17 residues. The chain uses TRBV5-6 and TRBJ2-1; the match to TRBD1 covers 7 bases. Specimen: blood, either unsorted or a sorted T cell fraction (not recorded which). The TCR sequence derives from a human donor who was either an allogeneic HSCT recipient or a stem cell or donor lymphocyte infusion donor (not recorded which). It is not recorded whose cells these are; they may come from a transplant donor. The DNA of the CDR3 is TGTGCCAGCAGCTTGGAACTGCGACAGGGTGTACACAATGAGCAGTTCTTC. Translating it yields CASSLELRQGVHNEQFF.